The 14 T cell receptor beta chains below were found in one sample sequenced in a study of blood T cell repertoires in COVID-19. Produced via immunoSEQ multiplex PCR; TCRdb's table is partial and in-frame only. The table lists nearly 110,000 clones, around 80% of them singletons. The sequencing sample was made of peripheral blood. Source of these receptors: a woman aged 55-70 years with acute or convalescent COVID-19.

The chain combines TRBV4-2 with TRBJ2-1; D unresolved. The CDR3 extends over 16 amino acids. The V end was cut by 4 bases, the J end by 2 bases, with 15 bases between. Germline values: CDR1 LGHNA, CDR2 YNFKEQ. CDR3 residues: CASSRYLVGAYNEQFF. In DNA form, the CDR3 reads TGTGCCAGCAGCCGGTACTTGGTAGGAGCCTACAATGAGCAGTTCTTC.

This rearrangement joins TRBV10-3 to TRBJ2-1; TRBD2 agrees at 11 bases. V gave up 5 bases and J gave up 5 bases; unmatched junction bases: 5. Germline-derived CDR1 and CDR2 are ENHRY and SYGVKD. CDR3 length equals 15 residues. DNA for the CDR3: TGTGCCATCAGTTCCGGGACTAGCGGAAACAATGAGCAGTTCTTC. This gives the protein CAISSGTSGNNEQFF.

The chain combines TRBV5-1 with TRBJ1-1; perhaps TRBD1 as D (5 bases). Trimming left V 4 bases short and J 6 bases short, with 13 bases between. The CDR3 spans 13 residues. Germline V gene data show CDR1 as SGHRS and CDR2 as YFSETQ. This CDR3 reads CASSLWTKAEAFF. Here the CDR3 DNA reads TGCGCCAGCAGCCTGTGGACAAAAGCTGAAGCTTTCTTT.

This clone was detected only a few times. The chain uses TRBV10-1 and TRBJ2-7; 13 bases map to TRBD2. The V segment lost 6 bases and the J segment 7 bases; nucleotides outside the gene matches: 3. CDR1 and CDR2 from the germline V gene are WNHNN and SYGVQD (reference sequence). CDR3 length: 13 residues. The CDR3 DNA sequence: TGCGCCAGCAGCGGACTAGCGGGGGAAGAGCAGTACTTC. Amino acid sequence: CASSGLAGEEQYF.

This chain connects TRBV27 to TRBJ2-3; weak D call: TRBD1 (5 bases). Trimming removed 5 bases from V and 3 bases from J, with 6 bases in between. The CDR3 contains 12 residues. Germline V gene lookup returns CDR1 MNHEY and CDR2 SMNVEV (reference sequence). The CDR3 DNA reads TGTGCCAGCAGTGACAGAACAGATACGCAGTATTTT. Its translation is CASSDRTDTQYF.

The chain links TRBV6-5 to TRBJ1-2; 7 nucleotides match TRBD1. Germline CDR1 is MNHEY and CDR2 is SVGAGI. After removal of 7 bases from V and 3 bases from J, the junction contained 2 bases not matched to a gene. This CDR3 region has 12 residues. The CDR3 DNA reads as TGTGCCAGCACCACAGGGGACTATGGCTACACCTTC. Its translation is CASTTGDYGYTF.

This clone appeared a single time. This chain links TRBV7-9 with TRBJ1-2, with D possibly being TRBD1 (6 bases). V was pared by 2 bases and J by 4 bases, with 8 bases between. Germline V CDR1 and CDR2: SEHNR, FQNEAQ (reference sequence). This CDR3 comprises 13 residues. The DNA for the CDR3 is TGTGCCAGCAGCTTAAACAGGGTCTATGGCTACACCTTC. Its translation is CASSLNRVYGYTF.

J is TRBJ1-5 and V is TRBV25-1; D possibly corresponds to TRBD1 (5 bases). CDR3 length: 15 residues. The V end was cut by 4 bases, the J end by 4 bases, with 14 bases between. Germline V lookup: CDR1 MGHDK, CDR2 SYGVNS. In nucleotides, the CDR3 is TGTGCCAGCAGTGCCCGGGGGGGTTGGAATCAGCCCCAGCATTTT. Its protein product is CASSARGGWNQPQHF. Full variable domain (rest looked up from reference TRBV25-1 and TRBJ1-5): EADIYQTPRYLVIGTGKKITLECSQTMGHDKMYWYQQDPGMELHLIHYSYGVNSTEKGDLSSESTVSRIRTEHFPLTLESARPSHTSQYLCASSARGGWNQPQHFGDGTRLSIL.

The chain is built from TRBV19 and TRBJ1-5; D remains ambiguous. CDR1 and CDR2 from the germline V gene are LNHDA and SQIVND (reference sequence). V was shortened by 8 bases and J by 3 bases, with 11 bases between the two germline ends. This CDR3 has 13 amino acids. CDR3 sequence reads: CASEFQPNQPQHF. Written as DNA, the CDR3 is TGTGCCAGTGAGTTCCAACCCAATCAGCCCCAGCATTTT.

The chain carries TRBV27 and TRBJ2-2; D remains unclear. CDR1 is MNHEY and CDR2 is SMNVEV in the germline V gene (reference sequence). The V and J ends lost 1 base and 0 bases respectively, with 9 bases between them. The CDR3 is 16 amino acids. DNA of the CDR3: TGTGCCAGCAGTTTATACGGAGCCGCGAACACCGGGGAGCTGTTTTTT. Its translation: CASSLYGAANTGELFF.

V and J are TRBV9 and TRBJ2-7; D unresolved. The CDR3 spans 14 residues. Per germline, CDR1 SGDLS and CDR2 YYNGEE. V gave up 0 bases and J gave up 1 base, with 8 bases separating them. CDR3 nucleotide sequence: TGTGCCAGCAGCGTAGGAGGAAGGTCCTACGAGCAGTACTTC. It specifies CASSVGGRSYEQYF.

The chain links TRBV7-2 to TRBJ2-1; 9 bases align to TRBD2. Germline V CDR1 and CDR2: SGHTA, FQGNSA. With 1 base clipped from V and 3 bases from J, the junction kept 7 bases outside the gene matches. CDR3 length: 17 residues. The CDR3, as DNA: TGTGCCAGCAGCTTAGGGAGATTAGCGGGAGTCTACAATGAGCAGTTCTTC. Translated, it gives CASSLGRLAGVYNEQFF.

V is TRBV4-1 and J is TRBJ2-1; 14 bases line up with TRBD2. Germline V gene data show CDR1 as MGHRA and CDR2 as YSYEKL. V shed 3 bases, J shed 7 bases, and the junction held 8 bases outside the gene matches. The CDR3 is 17 amino acids. This CDR3 reads CASSQANGLAGGNEQFF. DNA of the CDR3: TGCGCCAGCAGCCAGGCTAATGGACTAGCGGGAGGAAATGAGCAGTTCTTC.

A single count supports this clone. This chain joins TRBV5-6 and TRBJ1-1; a possible D gene is TRBD1 (5 bases). Deletions cut 3 bases from V and 1 base from J, with 19 bases between. The germline V gene has CDR1 SGHDT and CDR2 YYEEEE. The CDR3 length is 17 residues. The CDR3 DNA sequence: TGTGCCAGCAGCTCACCCCGTAGGGGCCGTGAGAACACTGAAGCTTTCTTT. Its translation: CASSSPRRGRENTEAFF. Based on the CDR3 plus reference TRBV5-6 and TRBJ1-1, the full variable domain is DAGVTQSPTHLIKTRGQQVTLRCSPKSGHDTVSWYQQALGQGPQFIFQYYEEEERQRGNFPDRFSGHQFPNYSSELNVNALLLGDSALYLCASSSPRRGRENTEAFFGQGTRLTVV.